The sequence of this T cell receptor beta chain was determined in a study of beta chain features in type 1 diabetes. Trimming cost V 8 bases and J 5 bases, with 7 bases left between them. The CDR3 has 11 amino acids. Germline CDR1 reads SGHTA; CDR2 reads FQGTGA. Sequencing targeted expressed TCRB transcripts, as all isolated RNA had been reverse transcribed. The assay was immunoSEQ multiplex PCR, and TCRdb's table has in-frame clones only and misses some. Of hundreds of thousands of clones listed, roughly an eighth are singletons. Sequencing was carried out using naive CD4+ T cells from blood. The sequence was obtained from a man younger than 30 in good health. The V call is TRBV7-3, the J call TRBJ2-1; the D is unclear. Here the CDR3 DNA reads TGTGCCAGCGGAACTAACAATGAGCAGTTCTTC. It is translated as CASGTNNEQFF.